These 11 T cell receptor beta chains were all obtained from the same sample, sequenced in a study of OX40 agonist ivuxolimab in advanced cancers. This table comes from immunoSEQ multiplex PCR, and its TCRdb copy is limited to in-frame clones, with some not included. This table holds under 85,000 clones, 88% found once. The sample in question was CD4+ or CD8+ T cells sorted from blood, obtained in a trial of the OX40 agonist ivuxolimab. Source of these receptors: an adult with an advanced solid tumor such as melanoma, head and neck, liver or kidney cancer.

The chain is built from TRBV10-3 and TRBJ2-7, with TRBD1 matching 11 bases. CDR3 length equals 15 residues. The V gene end was trimmed by 2 bases and the J gene end by 3 bases; junction bases not matched to a gene: 3. The germline CDR1 and CDR2 sequences are ENHRY and SYGVKD. DNA for the CDR3: TGTGCCATCAGTGAGCCGGGACAGGGGGGCTACGAGCAGTACTTC. It specifies CAISEPGQGGYEQYF.

Remarks on this clone: Given the absence of the conserved phenylalanine or tryptophan at the CDR3 end, a read error is likely. The chain links TRBV2 to TRBJ1-6, with D tentatively TRBD1 (5 bases). Germline V lookup: CDR1 SNHLY, CDR2 FYNNEI. V dropped 0 bases and J dropped 5 bases, with 14 bases sitting between them. The CDR3 contains 17 residues. For the CDR3, the DNA is TGTGCCAGCAGTGAAGCGCGGCCCGGGGGGAATAATTCACCCCTCCACCTT. Translating gives CASSEARPGGNNSPLHL.

The V gene is TRBV7-9, the J gene TRBJ1-5; 7 positions agree with TRBD1. V dropped 5 bases and J dropped 1; count of bases not matched to a gene: 2. The CDR3 has 14 amino acids. From germline, CDR1 is SEHNR and CDR2 FQNEAQ (reference sequence). In DNA, the CDR3 is TGTGCCAGCAGCCCCAGGGGGAGCAATCAGCCCCAGCATTTT. Its translation: CASSPRGSNQPQHF.

The V gene is TRBV18, the J gene TRBJ2-7; 12 bases are shared with TRBD1. The junction had 13 bases not matched to a gene; V was cut back by 6 bases and J by 7 bases. The CDR3 consists of 16 residues. CDR1 and CDR2 from the germline V gene are KGHSH and LQKENI. The CDR3 bases are TGTGCCAGCTCTTCTCGAGGGGGACAGGGGGCTGAAGAGCAGTACTTC. Its translation: CASSSRGGQGAEEQYF.

This clone has just a few counts. The genes are TRBV29-1 and TRBJ1-1, with D unresolved. V lost 4 bases, J lost 1 base, and 10 bases lay in between. This CDR3 is built from 13 residues. CDR1 SQVTM and CDR2 ANQGSEA come from the germline V gene. DNA of the CDR3: TGCAGCGTTGCATCGCGACAGAACACTGAAGCTTTCTTT. Protein: CSVASRQNTEAFF.

The rearrangement uses TRBV7-3 and TRBJ2-1; D gene uncertain. The CDR3 covers 16 residues. Trimming stripped 5 bases from V and 5 bases from J, with 19 bases between. Looked up from germline, CDR1 is SGHTA and CDR2 is FQGTGA. The CDR3 nucleotides are TGTGCCAGCAGCCCCATGCTAGTGCGGTCCCACAATGAGCAGTTCTTC. Translating it yields CASSPMLVRSHNEQFF.

This clone was picked up one time. The V gene is TRBV7-2, the J gene TRBJ2-7; a weak D match, TRBD2 (5 bases). The germline V gene encodes CDR1 SGHTA and CDR2 FQGNSA. V lost 1 base and J 6 bases, leaving 10 bases between the germline ends. The CDR3 is 13 amino acids. CDR3 protein: CASSLGRAVEQYF. CDR3 sequence (DNA): TGTGCCAGCAGCTTAGGGAGAGCGGTCGAGCAGTACTTC.

The CDR3 is CASSLGANGELFF. The CDR3 DNA is TGTGCCAGCAGCTTAGGTGCAAACGGGGAGCTGTTTTTT. The chain recombines TRBV7-6 with TRBJ2-2, with no clear D. Germline V CDR1 and CDR2: SGHVS, FNYEAQ. This CDR3 region has 13 residues. Trimming removed 1 base at V and 7 bases at J, with 7 bases between.

V usage is TRBV2 and J usage is TRBJ1-5; D gene uncertain. From germline, CDR1 is SNHLY and CDR2 FYNNEI. The CDR3 contains 14 residues. V was cut by 0 bases and J by 2 bases, with 5 bases left in between. This CDR3 reads CASSEAGGNQPQHF. In DNA form, the CDR3 reads TGTGCCAGCAGTGAAGCGGGCGGCAATCAGCCCCAGCATTTT.

The rearrangement uses TRBV5-4 and TRBJ1-4; TRBD1 might be the D (5 bases). This CDR3 spans 15 amino acids. Trimming took 0 bases from V and 8 from J, leaving 14 bases between them. From germline, CDR1 is SGHNT and CDR2 YYREEE (reference sequence). The CDR3 spells CASSLGGGVGEKLFF. DNA for the CDR3: TGTGCCAGCAGCTTGGGTGGGGGTGTAGGAGAAAAACTGTTTTTT.

This rearrangement joins TRBV29-1 to TRBJ1-1; D remains unclear. With 2 bases removed from V and 7 bases from J, the gap between germline ends came to 11 bases. The CDR3 totals 12 residues. Looked up from germline, CDR1 is SQVTM and CDR2 is ANQGSEA. Here the CDR3 DNA reads TGCAGCGTTGAACGGATGAGGGATGAAGCTTTCTTT. It translates to CSVERMRDEAFF.